These 25 T cell receptor beta chains came from one sample sequenced in a study of shared clonotypes between healthy human individuals. Repertoires were generated with immunoSEQ multiplex PCR, while TCRdb's copy carries only in-frame clones and drops some. This table has roughly 1 million clones, roughly 80% appearing once. Sequencing used memory CD4+ T cells sorted from blood. The subset: CD45RA-negative fraction. The receptors stem from a man between 18 and 29 years old in good health.

The rearrangement links TRBV30 to TRBJ2-3; D not certain. Trimming cost V 4 bases and J 3 bases, with 8 bases left between them. CDR1 and CDR2 (germline): GTSNPN, SVGIG (reference sequence). The CDR3 is 12 amino acids. CDR3 region: CAWKATTDTQYF. CDR3 nucleotide sequence: TGTGCCTGGAAAGCGACAACAGATACGCAGTATTTT.

V and J are TRBV7-2 and TRBJ1-3; weak D call: TRBD1 (5 bases). This CDR3 contains 15 residues. In germline, CDR1 is SGHTA, CDR2 FQGNSA. The ends were cut back, 0 bases at V and 4 bases at J, with 10 bases in the middle. The CDR3 spells CASSLAWGGGNTIYF. The CDR3, as DNA: TGTGCCAGCAGCTTAGCTTGGGGGGGAGGAAACACCATATATTTT. The full variable domain, rest sourced from reference TRBV7-2 and TRBJ1-3, is GAGVSQSPSNKVTEKGKDVELRCDPISGHTALYWYRQSLGQGLEFLIYFQGNSAPDKSGLPSDRFSAERTGGSVSTLTIQRTQQEDSAVYLCASSLAWGGGNTIYFGEGSWLTVV.

V and J are TRBV6-5 and TRBJ2-5, with a weak D call TRBD2 (6 bases). The J call is uncertain, as TRBJ2-7 better fits the DNA end. CDR3 length: 12 residues. Per germline, CDR1 MNHEY and CDR2 SVGAGI. The DNA for the CDR3 is TGTGCCAGCAGCCGGTTGGGGGGCGAGCAGTACTTC. Its protein product is CASSRLGGEQYF.

About this clone: The sample has other DNA sequences that encode this CDR3 too. V is TRBV30 and J is TRBJ1-5; the D gene is possibly TRBD1 (5 bases). CDR1 is GTSNPN, CDR2 SVGIG, per germline (reference sequence). V was cut by 0 bases and J by 4 bases, with 7 bases left in between. CDR3 length: 13 residues. CDR3 nucleotides: TGTGCCTGGAGTGTAGGGGTGAATCAGCCCCAGCATTTT. Amino acid sequence: CAWSVGVNQPQHF. Supplemented by reference TRBV30 and TRBJ1-5, the full variable domain reads SQTIHQWPATLVQPVGSPLSLECTVEGTSNPNLYWYRQAAGRGLQLLFYSVGIGQISSEVPQNLSASRPQDRQFILSSKKLLLSDSGFYLCAWSVGVNQPQHFGDGTRLSIL.

V and J are TRBV2 and TRBJ2-7; D may correspond to TRBD1 or TRBD2 (6 bases each). Germline CDR1 and CDR2: SNHLY and FYNNEI. Between the trimmed V and J ends, which lost 5 bases and 12 bases, there was a span of 20 bases. The CDR3 consists of 13 residues. The CDR3 sequence: CASSNEPLGGGYF. CDR3 in DNA: TGTGCCAGCAGTAACGAACCCCTTGGAGGGGGGTACTTC.

The chain joins TRBV7-2 to TRBJ2-2; D is unresolved. The CDR3 extends over 16 amino acids. V was clipped by 1 base and J by 4 bases, with 13 bases between them. CDR1 SGHTA and CDR2 FQGNSA come from the germline V gene. CDR3 in amino acids: CASSLDRWRPTGELFF. The CDR3 DNA reads TGTGCCAGCAGCTTAGATCGCTGGCGACCCACCGGGGAGCTGTTTTTT. The complete variable domain, with remaining parts taken from reference TRBV7-2 and TRBJ2-2, reads GAGVSQSPSNKVTEKGKDVELRCDPISGHTALYWYRQSLGQGLEFLIYFQGNSAPDKSGLPSDRFSAERTGGSVSTLTIQRTQQEDSAVYLCASSLDRWRPTGELFFGEGSRLTVL.

The chain couples TRBV6-1 to TRBJ2-6; tentatively, D is TRBD2 (5 bases). V was trimmed by 2 bases and J by 0 bases, leaving 14 bases between them. From germline, CDR1 is MNHNS and CDR2 SASEGT. This CDR3 is 18 amino acids long. CDR3 region: CASSETRTGNSGANVLTF. The CDR3 DNA sequence: TGTGCCAGCAGTGAAACCCGGACGGGGAACTCTGGGGCCAACGTCCTGACTTTC.

The chain carries TRBV2 and TRBJ1-4; D not certain. This CDR3 region has 14 residues. V lost 4 bases and J 3 bases, leaving 9 bases between the germline ends. Per the germline V gene, CDR1 is SNHLY and CDR2 is FYNNEI. This CDR3 reads CASSVGYSNEKLFF. CDR3 nucleotides: TGTGCCAGCAGTGTTGGGTATTCTAATGAAAAACTGTTTTTT.

As to this clone: This sample includes further DNA sequences coding for the same CDR3. The chain joins TRBV7-9 to TRBJ1-4; D uncertain. The ends were cut back, 1 base at V and 4 bases at J, with 7 bases in the middle. CDR3 size: 14 residues. Per germline, CDR1 SEHNR and CDR2 FQNEAQ (reference sequence). CDR3 region: CASSLGQNNEKLFF. DNA of the CDR3: TGTGCCAGCAGCTTAGGCCAGAATAATGAAAAACTGTTTTTT.

The chain is built from TRBV21-1 and TRBJ1-1. TRBV21-1 is a known pseudogene. The CDR3 spans 15 residues. CDR3: CASSKAAAQNTEAFF. The CDR3 DNA reads as TGTGCCAGCAGCAAAGCGGCAGCTCAGAACACTGAAGCTTTCTTT.

V and J are TRBV13 and TRBJ2-1, with D possibly TRBD2 on 5 matching bases. Germline lookup yields CDR1 PRHDT and CDR2 FYEKMQ (reference sequence). This CDR3 comprises 14 residues. Trimming left V 5 bases short and J 9 bases short, with 17 bases between. The DNA of the CDR3 is TGTGCCAGCAGCCACGGCCCGGGGTCAAGTGAGCAGTTCTTC. Translated: CASSHGPGSSEQFF. The full variable domain, in which reference TRBV13 and TRBJ2-1 provide the parts outside the CDR3, is AAGVIQSPRHLIKEKRETATLKCYPIPRHDTVYWYQQGPGQDPQFLISFYEKMQSDKGSIPDRFSAQQFSDYHSELNMSSLELGDSALYFCASSHGPGSSEQFFGPGTRLTVL.

This sequence joins TRBV2 and TRBJ2-7, with TRBD2 matching 10 bases. The germline gives CDR1 SNHLY, CDR2 FYNNEI. The CDR3 length is 14 residues. V shed 6 bases, J shed 6 bases, and the junction held 8 bases outside the gene matches. CDR3 sequence reads: CASRGTSEVSEQYF. CDR3 in DNA: TGTGCCAGCAGGGGGACTAGCGAAGTCAGCGAGCAGTACTTC. Filled out from reference TRBV2 and TRBJ2-7, the complete variable domain reads EPEVTQTPSHQVTQMGQEVILRCVPISNHLYFYWYRQILGQKVEFLVSFYNNEISEKSEIFDDQFSVERPDGSNFTLKIRSTKLEDSAMYFCASRGTSEVSEQYFGPGTRLTVT.

The chain uses TRBV5-1 and TRBJ2-2, with TRBD2 as a possible D gene (5 bases). Germline V lookup: CDR1 SGHRS, CDR2 YFSETQ. There are 17 residues in the CDR3. V was clipped by 0 bases and J by 9 bases, with 21 bases between them. CDR3 region: CASSLEAWAGDHRELFF. CDR3 sequence (DNA): TGCGCCAGCAGCTTGGAGGCCTGGGCCGGGGATCACCGGGAGCTGTTTTTT.

The CDR3 DNA sequence: TGCGCCAGCAGACCACCGGGACAGGGCTATGGCTACACCTTC. Its protein product is CASRPPGQGYGYTF. V gene TRBV5-1 combines with J gene TRBJ1-2; 9 bases are shared with TRBD1. V was pared by 5 bases and J by 4 bases, with 6 bases of the junction left unmatched. The CDR3 has 14 residues. The germline CDR1 and CDR2 sequences are SGHRS and YFSETQ. Based on the CDR3 plus reference TRBV5-1 and TRBJ1-2, the full variable domain is KAGVTQTPRYLIKTRGQQVTLSCSPISGHRSVSWYQQTPGQGLQFLFEYFSETQRNKGNFPGRFSGRQFSNSRSEMNVSTLELGDSALYLCASRPPGQGYGYTFGSGTRLTVV.

The rearrangement joins TRBV27 to TRBJ2-7, with 9 bases matching TRBD1. This CDR3 spans 14 amino acids. The V gene's germline CDR1 is MNHEY and CDR2 SMNVEV (reference sequence). After removal of 6 bases from V and 4 bases from J, the junction contained 7 bases not matched to a gene. The CDR3 region has the DNA TGTGCCAGCAGGTGGGGACAGGGCGAATACGAGCAGTACTTC. It yields the protein CASRWGQGEYEQYF.

Comments on this clone: A clone one base away is much larger, so this may be a read error. This chain uses TRBV30 with TRBJ1-5; 7 nucleotides match TRBD1. The trim removed 1 base at V and 6 bases at J, leaving 3 bases unmatched. Germline V gene sequence: CDR1 GTSNPN, CDR2 SVGIG (reference sequence). The CDR3 runs to 13 residues. Here the CDR3 DNA reads TGTGCCTGGAGTGGACAGGGCAGTCAGCCCCAGCATTTT. It yields the protein CAWSGQGSQPQHF.

This chain joins TRBV19 and TRBJ2-3; TRBD2 might be the D (5 bases). CDR3 size: 14 residues. With 6 bases removed from V and 2 bases from J, the gap between germline ends came to 12 bases. Germline V lookup: CDR1 LNHDA, CDR2 SQIVND (reference sequence). CDR3 bases: TGTGCCAGTAGATTTGGCGGGCCCACAGATACGCAGTATTTT. It encodes CASRFGGPTDTQYF.

This clone was seen just once. The rearrangement uses TRBV11-2 and TRBJ2-4; unclear D gene. The CDR3 consists of 16 residues. Germline V lookup: CDR1 SGHAT, CDR2 FQNNGV. The V end was cut by 4 bases, the J end by 0 bases, with 13 bases between. CDR3 region: CASSSGSELAKNIQYF. The CDR3 DNA is TGTGCCAGCAGCTCTGGTTCGGAACTAGCCAAAAACATTCAGTACTTC.

The chain combines TRBV6-5 with TRBJ1-6; possibly TRBD1 for D (5 bases). Trimming shortened V by 4 bases and J by 7 bases, and 11 bases separated the two germline ends. The CDR3 runs 14 residues. Germline V gene lookup returns CDR1 MNHEY and CDR2 SVGAGI. CDR3 coding DNA: TGTGCCAGCAGTTCCGGGACGGTGAATTCACCCCTCCACTTT. This gives the protein CASSSGTVNSPLHF.

The chain employs TRBV30 and TRBJ1-2, with D hard to call. V was shortened by 5 bases and J by 0 bases, with 10 bases between the two germline ends. This CDR3 region has 13 residues. Looked up from germline, CDR1 is GTSNPN and CDR2 is SVGIG (reference sequence). This CDR3 reads CAWGVPPNYGYTF. The CDR3 DNA sequence: TGTGCCTGGGGGGTCCCGCCTAACTATGGCTACACCTTC.

V is TRBV10-3 and J is TRBJ2-5, with D possibly matching TRBD1 (8 bases). The CDR3 covers 14 residues. The germline CDR1 and CDR2 sequences are ENHRY and SYGVKD. V lost 10 bases and J 4 bases, leaving 19 bases between the germline ends. This CDR3 is CATGGGTGGETQYF. The CDR3 region has the DNA TGTGCCACGGGGGGTGGGACAGGCGGAGAGACCCAGTACTTC.

This clone was picked up one time. The chain uses TRBV10-2 and TRBJ2-7, with TRBD1 matching over 9 bases. CDR3 length: 14 residues. V shed 6 bases, J shed 3 bases, and the junction held 6 bases outside the gene matches. Looked up from germline, CDR1 is WSHSY and CDR2 is SAAADI. The CDR3 DNA sequence: TGCGCCAGCAGGGGACAGGGTTCTCTCTACGAGCAGTACTTC. This codes for CASRGQGSLYEQYF.

The J gene is TRBJ1-1, the V gene TRBV27; weak D call: TRBD1 (6 bases). The CDR3 consists of 15 residues. Germline V gene lookup returns CDR1 MNHEY and CDR2 SMNVEV (reference sequence). The germline V and J ends were trimmed by 1 base and 5 bases, with 14 bases remaining between them. The CDR3 region is CASSLYGGGRTEAFF. The CDR3 DNA reads as TGTGCCAGCAGTTTATATGGAGGGGGACGGACTGAAGCTTTCTTT.

The chain is built from TRBV5-1 and TRBJ2-7; D is perhaps TRBD1 (6 bases). With 0 bases removed from V and 3 bases from J, the gap between germline ends came to 16 bases. The CDR3 contains 16 residues. Germline CDR1 reads SGHRS; CDR2 reads YFSETQ. This chain's CDR3 is CASSLGHEGGSYEQYF. The CDR3, as DNA: TGCGCCAGCAGCTTGGGGCACGAAGGGGGTAGCTACGAGCAGTACTTC. Looking up the rest from reference TRBV5-1 and TRBJ2-7 gives the full variable domain: KAGVTQTPRYLIKTRGQQVTLSCSPISGHRSVSWYQQTPGQGLQFLFEYFSETQRNKGNFPGRFSGRQFSNSRSEMNVSTLELGDSALYLCASSLGHEGGSYEQYFGPGTRLTVT.

The chain recombines TRBV4-2 with TRBJ2-3; unclear D gene. CDR1 is LGHNA and CDR2 is YNFKEQ in the germline V gene. The CDR3 has 18 residues. V gave up 0 bases and J gave up 5 bases, with 21 bases separating them. This CDR3 is CASSQDWAGGPKGDTQYF. The DNA of the CDR3 is TGTGCCAGCAGCCAAGATTGGGCCGGTGGGCCCAAGGGAGATACGCAGTATTTT.